Below are 4 T cell receptor beta chains sequenced from a single sample in a study of blood T cell repertoires in COVID-19. Only in-frame clones appear in the TCRdb table, and some are missing; sequencing was by immunoSEQ multiplex PCR. The table shows 90,000 or so clones, with over 75% occurring only once. The source material was peripheral blood. Every receptor here comes from a man in his 60s with acute or convalescent COVID-19.

The chain employs TRBV4-1 and TRBJ2-1; TRBD2 aligns across 10 bases. This CDR3 contains 13 residues. Trimming at V came to 3 bases and at J to 8 bases, leaving 1 base not matched to a gene. The germline V gene has CDR1 MGHRA and CDR2 YSYEKL. The CDR3 loop is CASSHGLADEQFF. The CDR3 nucleotides are TGCGCCAGCAGCCATGGACTAGCGGATGAGCAGTTCTTC.

The chain combines TRBV21-1 with TRBJ1-6; the D segment call TRBD1 is taken from the table without a DNA check. TRBV21-1 is a pseudogene locus. CDR3 length equals 16 residues. CDR3 DNA: TGTGCCAGCAGCAAGACGACAGATTCCTATAATTCACCCCTCCACTTT. Translated, it gives CASSKTTDSYNSPLHF.

This rearrangement joins TRBV29-1 to TRBJ1-4; 7 bases are shared with TRBD1. The CDR3 has 18 residues. Trimming removed 7 bases from V and 4 bases from J; junction bases left unmatched: 21. Germline V gives CDR1 SQVTM, CDR2 ANQGSEA. CDR3 DNA: TGCAGCGGGGGGACAGCTCCAAACCACTTTGAACTTAATGAAAAACTGTTTTTT. This codes for CSGGTAPNHFELNEKLFF.

The rearrangement joins TRBV5-4 to TRBJ2-4, with 8 bases identical to TRBD1. CDR3 length equals 13 residues. The V gene's germline CDR1 is SGHNT and CDR2 YYREEE (reference sequence). The V and J ends lost 2 bases and 5 bases, in that order; junction bases with no gene match: 0. The CDR3 nucleotides read TGTGCCAGCAGCTTACAGGGGGAAAACATTCAGTACTTC. It specifies CASSLQGENIQYF.